The 9 T cell receptor beta chains presented below share a single source sample, sequenced in a study of breast tumors, draining lymph nodes, adjacent tissues. A single record per CDR3 protein comes from TCRdb applying MiXCR to the multiplex PCR reads. The repertoire holds approximately 170,000 distinct CDR3 sequences, roughly a third seen once, with about 4.5% in the top ten. Axillary draining lymph nodes of breast cancer patients supplied the node samples. Material for sequencing was axillary lymph node tissue. These receptors were collected from a female donor with breast cancer. Some clones in this sample may be carry-over from other donors' samples.

Comment on this clonotype: The junction departs from the called germline gene at one end, perhaps through a read error. This chain links TRBV20-1 with TRBJ2-5, with D tentatively TRBD2 (6 bases). This CDR3 spans 11 amino acids. CDR1 and CDR2 from the germline V gene are DFQATT and SNEGSKA (reference sequence). CDR3 loop: CSARSGETQSF. The CDR3 nucleotides read TGCAGTGCTAGGTCGGGAGAGACCCAGTCCTTC.

With regard to this clonotype: At one boundary the junction diverges from the germline segment, which might be a read error. The J gene is TRBJ1-2, the V gene TRBV7-3; 8 positions match TRBD1. The CDR3 length is 15 residues. Germline CDR1 and CDR2: SGHTA and FQGTGA. The CDR3 sequence is CASSAYPGGAYGYPF. CDR3 coding DNA: TGTGCCAGCAGCGCGTATCCAGGGGGCGCGTATGGCTACCCCTTC.

Comment on this clonotype: At one of its ends the junction is not consistent with the germline gene, which may arise from a read error. V usage is TRBV7-7 and J usage is TRBJ1-6, with D perhaps TRBD1 (5 bases). Germline lookup yields CDR1 SSHAT and CDR2 FNYEAQ (reference sequence). This CDR3 has 16 amino acids. CDR3 nucleotide sequence: TGTGCTAGCAGCGAACTAAAGGGGAGACAGAATTCACCCCTCCACTTT. As protein: CASSELKGRQNSPLHF.

This clonotype has only a few counts. This chain joins TRBV28 and TRBJ2-3; D uncertain. Germline assignment: CDR1 MDHEN and CDR2 SYDVKM. CDR3 length equals 14 residues. Trimming took 3 bases from V and 4 from J, leaving 11 bases between them. CDR3 nucleotide sequence: TGTGCCAGCAGTTTTCTCAGGCTGGCAGATACGCAGTATTTT. It yields the protein CASSFLRLADTQYF.

This clonotype was picked up a small number of times. This chain connects TRBV3-1 to TRBJ2-2; 7 positions agree with TRBD1. In germline, CDR1 is LGHDT, CDR2 YNNKEL (reference sequence). The trim removed 2 bases at V and 6 bases at J, leaving 0 bases unmatched. The CDR3 sequence is 13 residues long. The CDR3 DNA sequence: TGTGCCAGCAGCCAACAGGGGGCCGGGGAGCTGTTTTTT. Its translation is CASSQQGAGELFF. Drawing the rest from reference TRBV3-1 and TRBJ2-2, the complete variable domain is DTAVSQTPKYLVTQMGNDKSIKCEQNLGHDTMYWYKQDSKKFLKIMFSYNNKELIINETVPNRFSPKSPDKAHLNLHINSLELGDSAVYFCASSQQGAGELFFGEGSRLTVL.

This clonotype appeared many times. This chain links TRBV12-3 or TRBV12-4 with TRBJ2-2; 7 bases fit TRBD2. The ends lost 4 bases at V and 2 bases at J; junction bases unmatched: 7. The CDR3 runs to 16 residues. In DNA form, the CDR3 reads TGTGCCAGCAGTTCCCTGACTAGCCCAAACACCGGGGAGCTGTTTTTT. It translates to CASSSLTSPNTGELFF.

CDR3 bases: TGCAGCGTTGAAGTAGCGAGGTATGAGCAGTTCTTC. This encodes CSVEVARYEQFF. This rearrangement joins TRBV29-1 to TRBJ2-1; the D gene is possibly TRBD2 (5 bases). Germline V CDR1 and CDR2: SQVTM, ANQGSEA. The ends were cut back, 1 base at V and 8 bases at J, with 9 bases in the middle. This CDR3 has 12 residues.

This clonotype appeared many times. J is TRBJ2-3 and V is TRBV20-1, with D perhaps TRBD2 (7 bases). The V gene lost 3 bases and the J gene lost 0 bases, with 16 bases spanning the gap. The CDR3 is 16 amino acids. CDR1 and CDR2 from the germline V gene are DFQATT and SNEGSKA (reference sequence). DNA of the CDR3: TGCAGTGCTAGGGGGGGGCTAGTAATAAGCACAGATACGCAGTATTTT. It specifies CSARGGLVISTDTQYF.

This clonotype has ten or more counts. This chain connects TRBV7-2 to TRBJ1-5; D unclear. Germline-derived CDR1 and CDR2 are SGHTA and FQGNSA. The CDR3 is made up of 16 amino acids. V was trimmed by 2 bases and J by 1 base, leaving 12 bases between them. CDR3 DNA sequence: TGTGCCAGCAGCTTATACGTTGTAGGGAGCAATCAGCCCCAGCATTTT. It is translated as CASSLYVVGSNQPQHF.